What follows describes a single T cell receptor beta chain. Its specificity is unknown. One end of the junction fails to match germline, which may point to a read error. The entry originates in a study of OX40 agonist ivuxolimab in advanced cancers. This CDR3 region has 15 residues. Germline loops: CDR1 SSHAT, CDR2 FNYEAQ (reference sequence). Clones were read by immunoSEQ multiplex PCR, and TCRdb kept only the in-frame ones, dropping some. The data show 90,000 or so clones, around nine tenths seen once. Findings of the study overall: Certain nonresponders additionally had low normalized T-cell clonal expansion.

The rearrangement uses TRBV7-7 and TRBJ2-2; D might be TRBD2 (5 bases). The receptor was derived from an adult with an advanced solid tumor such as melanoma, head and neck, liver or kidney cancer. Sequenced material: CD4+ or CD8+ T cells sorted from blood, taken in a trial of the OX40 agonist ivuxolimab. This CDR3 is CASSLGLGSTGELFF. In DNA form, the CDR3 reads TGTGCTAGCAGCTTAGGTCTTGGGAGCACCGGGGAGCTGTTTTTT.